These 2 T cell receptor beta chains were all obtained from the same sample, sequenced in a study of cytomegalovirus exposure and HLA in healthy donors. The PCR used 60 Vbeta and 13 Jbeta primers. Measured with immunoSEQ multiplex PCR; TCRdb has only the in-frame clones, and not every one. The table for this sample gives about 140,000 clones. The sequencing input was PBMCs. The receptor set was obtained from a man between 35 and 55 years old in good health and CMV-seronegative.

The chain couples TRBV5-1 to TRBJ2-3; 7 positions match TRBD1. The germline gives CDR1 SGHRS, CDR2 YFSETQ. With V trimmed by 0 bases and J by 6 bases, 10 bases remained unmatched. The CDR3 contains 16 residues. The CDR3 coding sequence is TGCGCCAGCAGCTTGGAATTGGCAGGGGGAGTGGATACGCAGTATTTT. Translated, it gives CASSLELAGGVDTQYF.

The V gene is TRBV12-2, the J gene TRBJ2-1; TRBD2, the table's D call, lacks a check against the DNA. TRBV12-2 is a recognized pseudogene. CDR3 length equals 19 residues. The CDR3 nucleotides are TGTGCAAGTCGCTTAGCGTGGTTGGCCCGACTGAGCGCCTACAATGAGCAGTTCTTC. This translates into CASRLAWLARLSAYNEQFF.